This TCR beta chain was obtained from a study of chemoradiotherapy in HPV16-positive cancers. Overall study context: Candidate HPV-specific T-cell clones and common TCR motifs came from functional assays in a couple of HPV16-positive patients.

TCRdb's copy holds only in-frame clones and misses some; the assay was immunoSEQ multiplex PCR. The sample carries roughly 9,000 clones, approximately 77% recorded once. The CDR3 is 13 amino acids. Looked up from germline, CDR1 is LNHDA and CDR2 is SQIVND (reference sequence). After removal of 6 bases from V and 9 bases from J, the junction contained 6 bases not matched to a gene. Sequenced material: tumor tissue, taken from a patient who underwent chemoradiotherapy. The TCR sequence derives from a human donor with HPV-associated anogenital cancer. The chain employs TRBV19 and TRBJ2-1, with 9 bases aligning to TRBD2. The chain's CDR3 is CASRAGGPVEQFF. The CDR3 bases are TGTGCCAGTAGGGCGGGAGGGCCGGTTGAGCAGTTCTTC. The full variable domain, its missing parts supplied by reference TRBV19 and TRBJ2-1, is DGGITQSPKYLFRKEGQNVTLSCEQNLNHDAMYWYRQDPGQGLRLIYYSQIVNDFQKGDIAEGYSVSREKKESFPLTVTSAQKNPTAFYLCASRAGGPVEQFFGPGTRLTVL.